This entry concerns a single TCR beta chain. No antigen is known for it. This sample is drawn from a study of cytomegalovirus exposure and HLA in healthy donors. PCR amplification relied on 60 Vbeta primers (plus 13 Jbeta primers). Data came from immunoSEQ multiplex PCR; TCRdb stores just in-frame clones and leaves some out. The table lists about 140,000 clones, roughly 9.6% of them singletons. Between the trimmed V and J ends, which lost 3 bases and 5 bases, there was a span of 14 bases. The germline V gene has CDR1 SNHLY and CDR2 FYNNEI. The CDR3 has 14 amino acids. General observations from the study: The study labeled 180 or so TCR beta chains cytomegalovirus-associated. A further, later analysis showed that HLA-associated TCR beta chains (compared with equally common others) were more clonally expanded.

The TCR comes from a woman in her thirties or forties in good health and CMV-seropositive. Input material: PBMCs. The J gene is TRBJ2-7, the V gene TRBV2; D is ambiguous. CDR3 sequence (DNA): TGTGCCAGCAGTGATGCAGACTCCGTAAACGAGCAGTACTTC. Its protein product is CASSDADSVNEQYF.